This T cell receptor beta chain was identified during a study of patients and donors after allogeneic stem cell transplantation. Each CDR3 protein gets one entry after TCRdb re-called the RT-PCR reads with MiXCR. The data show roughly 940,000 distinct CDR3 sequences, roughly 17% seen once. Germline V gives CDR1 SGHRS, CDR2 YFSETQ. Trimming took 0 bases from V and 4 from J, leaving 10 bases between them. This CDR3 region has 14 residues. Specimen: blood, either unsorted or a sorted T cell fraction (not recorded which). The V and J genes are TRBV5-1 and TRBJ1-2; D unresolved. The sequence came from a human donor who was either an allogeneic HSCT recipient or a stem cell or donor lymphocyte infusion donor (not recorded which). It is not recorded whose cells these are; they may come from a transplant donor. The CDR3 region is CASSLVSSAYGYTF. The CDR3 DNA follows: TGCGCCAGCAGCTTGGTCTCGTCGGCCTATGGCTACACCTTC.